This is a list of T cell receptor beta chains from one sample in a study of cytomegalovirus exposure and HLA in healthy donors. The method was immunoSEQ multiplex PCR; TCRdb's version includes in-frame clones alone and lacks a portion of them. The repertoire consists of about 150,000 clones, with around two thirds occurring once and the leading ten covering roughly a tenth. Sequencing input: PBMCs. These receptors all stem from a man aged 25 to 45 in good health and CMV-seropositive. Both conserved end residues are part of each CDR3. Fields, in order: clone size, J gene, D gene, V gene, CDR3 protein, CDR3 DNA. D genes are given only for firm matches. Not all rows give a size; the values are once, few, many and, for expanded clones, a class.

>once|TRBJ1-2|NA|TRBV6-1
CANSRNLDYGYTF
TGTGCCAATTCGCGGAATCTGGACTATGGCTACACCTTC
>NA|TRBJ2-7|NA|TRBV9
CASSVSDYEQYF
TGTGCCAGCAGCGTATCAGATTACGAGCAGTACTTC
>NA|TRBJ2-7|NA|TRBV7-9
CASTFKQGTRPYEQYF
TGTGCCAGCACCTTTAAACAGGGAACCCGTCCCTACGAGCAGTACTTC
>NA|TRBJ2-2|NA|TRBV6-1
CASILGGANTGELFF
TGTGCCAGCATCTTGGGGGGGGCTAACACCGGGGAGCTGTTTTTT
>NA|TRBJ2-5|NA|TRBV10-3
CAISESQGRGETQYF
TGTGCCATCAGTGAGTCGCAGGGGCGAGGAGAGACCCAGTACTTC
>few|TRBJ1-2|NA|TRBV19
CASSIQAHAGYTF
TGTGCCAGTAGTATACAGGCCCATGCAGGTTACACCTTC
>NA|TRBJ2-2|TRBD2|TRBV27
CASRIGTSGTGELFF
TGTGCCAGCAGAATCGGGACTAGTGGCACCGGGGAGCTGTTTTTT
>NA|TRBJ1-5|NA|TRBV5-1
CASSLRGTDPGQPQHF
TGCGCCAGCAGCTTGAGGGGGACGGATCCGGGACAGCCCCAGCATTTT
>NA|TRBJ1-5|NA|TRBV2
CASSPARGSQPQHF
TGTGCCAGCAGCCCAGCAAGAGGGAGTCAGCCCCAGCATTTT
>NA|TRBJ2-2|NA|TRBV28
CASSRVVGGRTGELFF
TGTGCCAGCAGCCGGGTAGTCGGGGGTCGGACCGGGGAGCTGTTTTTT
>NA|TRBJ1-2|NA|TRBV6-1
CASSAGDGGYTF
TGTGCCAGCAGTGCGGGGGACGGTGGCTACACCTTC